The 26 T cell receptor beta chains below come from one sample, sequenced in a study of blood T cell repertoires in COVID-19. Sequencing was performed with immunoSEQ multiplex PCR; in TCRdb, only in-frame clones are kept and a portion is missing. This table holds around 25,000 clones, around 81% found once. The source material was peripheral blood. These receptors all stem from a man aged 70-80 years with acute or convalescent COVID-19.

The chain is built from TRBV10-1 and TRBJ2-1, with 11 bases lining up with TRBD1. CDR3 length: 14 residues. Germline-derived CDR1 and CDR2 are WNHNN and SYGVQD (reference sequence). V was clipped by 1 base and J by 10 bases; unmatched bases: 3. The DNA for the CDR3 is TGCGCCAGCAGTGAGTTATGGACAGGGGGCGAGCAGTTCTTC. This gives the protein CASSELWTGGEQFF.

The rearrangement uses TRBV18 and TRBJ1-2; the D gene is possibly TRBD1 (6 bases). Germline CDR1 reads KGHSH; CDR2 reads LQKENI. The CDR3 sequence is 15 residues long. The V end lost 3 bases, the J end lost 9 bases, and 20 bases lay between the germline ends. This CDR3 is CASSPAESSDSRYTF. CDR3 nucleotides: TGTGCCAGCTCACCGGCGGAATCTTCGGACAGCCGCTACACCTTC. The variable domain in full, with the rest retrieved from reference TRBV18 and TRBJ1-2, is NAGVMQNPRHLVRRRGQEARLRCSPMKGHSHVYWYRQLPEEGLKFMVYLQKENIIDESGMPKERFSAEFPKEGPSILRIQQVVRGDSAAYFCASSPAESSDSRYTFGSGTRLTVV.

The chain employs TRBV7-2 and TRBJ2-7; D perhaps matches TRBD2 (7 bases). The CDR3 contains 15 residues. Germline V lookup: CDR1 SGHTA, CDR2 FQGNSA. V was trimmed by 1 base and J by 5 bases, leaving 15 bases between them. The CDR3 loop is CASSLGGGQWDEQYF. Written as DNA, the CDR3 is TGTGCCAGCAGCTTAGGGGGGGGCCAATGGGACGAGCAGTACTTC.

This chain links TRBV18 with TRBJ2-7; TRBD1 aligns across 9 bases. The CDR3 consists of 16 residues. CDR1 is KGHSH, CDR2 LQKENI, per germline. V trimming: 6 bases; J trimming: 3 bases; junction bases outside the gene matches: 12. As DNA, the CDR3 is TGTGCCAGCTCCCCCGGCAACCGGGACAGGGTCTACGAGCAGTACTTC. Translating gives CASSPGNRDRVYEQYF.

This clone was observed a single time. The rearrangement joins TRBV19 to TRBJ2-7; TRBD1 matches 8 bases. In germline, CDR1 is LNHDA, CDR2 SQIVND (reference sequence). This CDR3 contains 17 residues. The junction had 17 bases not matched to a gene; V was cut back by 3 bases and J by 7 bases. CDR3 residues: CASSIGLRDRISGEQYF. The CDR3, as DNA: TGTGCCAGTAGTATTGGCCTCCGGGACAGGATTTCGGGGGAGCAGTACTTC.

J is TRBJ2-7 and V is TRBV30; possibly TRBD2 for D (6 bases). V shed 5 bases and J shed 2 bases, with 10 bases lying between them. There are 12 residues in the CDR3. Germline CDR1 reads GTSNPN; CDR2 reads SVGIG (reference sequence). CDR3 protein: CAWGGAPYEQYF. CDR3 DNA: TGTGCCTGGGGCGGGGCGCCCTACGAGCAGTACTTC. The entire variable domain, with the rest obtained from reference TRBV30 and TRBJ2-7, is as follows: SQTIHQWPATLVQPVGSPLSLECTVEGTSNPNLYWYRQAAGRGLQLLFYSVGIGQISSEVPQNLSASRPQDRQFILSSKKLLLSDSGFYLCAWGGAPYEQYFGPGTRLTVT.

The CDR3 here is CASSQLGTGELFF. In DNA form, the CDR3 reads TGCGCCAGCAGCCAACTAGGAACCGGGGAGCTGTTTTTT. The J gene is TRBJ2-2, the V gene TRBV5-1, with D possibly being TRBD2 (5 bases). Germline-derived CDR1 and CDR2 are SGHRS and YFSETQ. Trimming pared 4 bases from V and 5 bases from J, leaving 9 bases between. CDR3 length equals 13 residues.

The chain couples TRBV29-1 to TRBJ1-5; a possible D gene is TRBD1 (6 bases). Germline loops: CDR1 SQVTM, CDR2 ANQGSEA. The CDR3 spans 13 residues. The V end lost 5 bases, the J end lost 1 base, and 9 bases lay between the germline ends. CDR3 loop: CSVLQGSNQPQHF. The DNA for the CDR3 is TGCAGCGTTCTACAGGGAAGCAATCAGCCCCAGCATTTT.

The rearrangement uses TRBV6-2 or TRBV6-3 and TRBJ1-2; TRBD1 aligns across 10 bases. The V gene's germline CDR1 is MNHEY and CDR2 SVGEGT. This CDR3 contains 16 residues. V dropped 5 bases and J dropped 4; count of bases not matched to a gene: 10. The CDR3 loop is CASSPFPGTGAYGYTF. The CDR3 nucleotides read TGTGCCAGCAGTCCCTTCCCCGGGACAGGGGCCTATGGCTACACCTTC.

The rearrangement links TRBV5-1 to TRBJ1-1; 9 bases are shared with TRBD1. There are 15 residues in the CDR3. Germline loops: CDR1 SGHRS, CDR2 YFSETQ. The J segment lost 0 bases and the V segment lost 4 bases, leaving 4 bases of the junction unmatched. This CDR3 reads CASSPGQGLNTEAFF. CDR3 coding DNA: TGCGCCAGCAGCCCGGGACAGGGTCTGAACACTGAAGCTTTCTTT.

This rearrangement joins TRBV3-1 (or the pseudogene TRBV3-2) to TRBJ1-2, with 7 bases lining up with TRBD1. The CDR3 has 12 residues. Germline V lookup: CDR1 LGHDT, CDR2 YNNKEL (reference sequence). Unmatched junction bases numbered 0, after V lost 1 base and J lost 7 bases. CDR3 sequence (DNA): TGTGCCAGCAGCCAAGCAGGGGGTGGCTACACCTTC. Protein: CASSQAGGGYTF.

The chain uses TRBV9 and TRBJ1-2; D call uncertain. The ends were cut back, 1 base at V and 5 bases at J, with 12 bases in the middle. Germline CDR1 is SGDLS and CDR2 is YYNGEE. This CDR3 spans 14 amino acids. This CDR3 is CASSVSQREYGYTF. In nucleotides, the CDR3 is TGTGCCAGCAGCGTAAGTCAGAGGGAATATGGCTACACCTTC.

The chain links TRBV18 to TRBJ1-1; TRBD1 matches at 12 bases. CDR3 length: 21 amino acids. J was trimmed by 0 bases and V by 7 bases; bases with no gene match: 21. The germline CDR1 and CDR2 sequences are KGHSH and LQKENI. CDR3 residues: CASFPGTGGRLSQPMNTEAFF. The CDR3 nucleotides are TGTGCCAGCTTCCCCGGGACAGGGGGCCGATTGTCCCAACCAATGAACACTGAAGCTTTCTTT.

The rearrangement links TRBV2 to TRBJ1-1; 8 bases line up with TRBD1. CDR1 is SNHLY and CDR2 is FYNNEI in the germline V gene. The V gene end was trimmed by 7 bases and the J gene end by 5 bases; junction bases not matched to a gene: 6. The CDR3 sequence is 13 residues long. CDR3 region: CASILQGGTEAFF. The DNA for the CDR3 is TGTGCCAGCATCTTACAGGGGGGGACTGAAGCTTTCTTT.

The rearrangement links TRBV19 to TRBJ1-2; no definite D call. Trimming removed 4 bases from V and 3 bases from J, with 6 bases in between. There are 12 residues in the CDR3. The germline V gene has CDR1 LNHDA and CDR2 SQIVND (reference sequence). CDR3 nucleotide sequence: TGTGCCAGTAGTAGAGACGACTATGGCTACACCTTC. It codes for CASSRDDYGYTF.

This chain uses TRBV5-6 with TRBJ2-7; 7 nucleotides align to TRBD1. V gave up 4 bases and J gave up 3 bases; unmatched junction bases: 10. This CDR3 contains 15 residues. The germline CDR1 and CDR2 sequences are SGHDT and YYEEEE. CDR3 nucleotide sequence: TGTGCCAGCAGCAGGACAGGCCTAAAGTTCTACGAGCAGTACTTC. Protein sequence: CASSRTGLKFYEQYF.

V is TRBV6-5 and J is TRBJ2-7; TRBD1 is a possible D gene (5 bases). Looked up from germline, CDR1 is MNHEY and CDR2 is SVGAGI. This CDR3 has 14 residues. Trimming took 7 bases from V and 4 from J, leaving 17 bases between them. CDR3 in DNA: TGTGCCAGCAAAATTACTGGGGCAATTTACGAGCAGTACTTC. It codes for CASKITGAIYEQYF.

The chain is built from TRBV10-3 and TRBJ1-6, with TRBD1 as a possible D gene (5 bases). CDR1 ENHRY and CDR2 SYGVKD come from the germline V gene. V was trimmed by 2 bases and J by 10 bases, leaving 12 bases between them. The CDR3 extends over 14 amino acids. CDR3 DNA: TGTGCCATCAGTGAGCAGGGAGGTGACTCACCCCTCCACTTT. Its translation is CAISEQGGDSPLHF.

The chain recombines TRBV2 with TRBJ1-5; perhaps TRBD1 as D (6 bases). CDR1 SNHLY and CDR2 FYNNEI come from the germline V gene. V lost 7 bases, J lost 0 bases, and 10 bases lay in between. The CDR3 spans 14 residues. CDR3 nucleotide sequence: TGTGCCAGCATTCGGGACAATAGCAATCAGCCCCAGCATTTT. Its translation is CASIRDNSNQPQHF. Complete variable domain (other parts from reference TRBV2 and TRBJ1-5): EPEVTQTPSHQVTQMGQEVILRCVPISNHLYFYWYRQILGQKVEFLVSFYNNEISEKSEIFDDQFSVERPDGSNFTLKIRSTKLEDSAMYFCASIRDNSNQPQHFGDGTRLSIL.

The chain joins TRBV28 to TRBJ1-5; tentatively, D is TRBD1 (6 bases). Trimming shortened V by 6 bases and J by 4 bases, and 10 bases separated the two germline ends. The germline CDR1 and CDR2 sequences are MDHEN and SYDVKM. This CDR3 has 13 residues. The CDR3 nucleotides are TGTGCCAGCAGCCGTCAGGGGAATCAGCCCCAGCATTTT. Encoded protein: CASSRQGNQPQHF.

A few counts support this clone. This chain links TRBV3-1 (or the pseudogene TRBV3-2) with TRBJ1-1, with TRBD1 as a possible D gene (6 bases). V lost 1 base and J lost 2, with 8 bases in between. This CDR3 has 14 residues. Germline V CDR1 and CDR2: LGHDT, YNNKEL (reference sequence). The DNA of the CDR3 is TGTGCCAGCAGCCAAGGGACAGCCAACACTGAAGCTTTCTTT. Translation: CASSQGTANTEAFF.

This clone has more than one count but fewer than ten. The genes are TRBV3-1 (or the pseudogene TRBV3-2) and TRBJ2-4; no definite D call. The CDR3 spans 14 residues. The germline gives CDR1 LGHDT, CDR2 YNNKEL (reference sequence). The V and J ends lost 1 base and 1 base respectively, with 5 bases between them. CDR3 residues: CASSQGLAKNIQYF. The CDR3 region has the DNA TGTGCCAGCAGCCAAGGTCTGGCCAAAAACATTCAGTACTTC.

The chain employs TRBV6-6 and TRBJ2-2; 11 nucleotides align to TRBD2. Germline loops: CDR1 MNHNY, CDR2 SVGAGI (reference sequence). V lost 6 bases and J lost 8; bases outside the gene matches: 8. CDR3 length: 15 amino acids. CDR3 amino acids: CASSYSGGALGELFF. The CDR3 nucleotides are TGTGCCAGCAGCTATAGCGGGGGGGCCCTTGGGGAGCTGTTTTTT.

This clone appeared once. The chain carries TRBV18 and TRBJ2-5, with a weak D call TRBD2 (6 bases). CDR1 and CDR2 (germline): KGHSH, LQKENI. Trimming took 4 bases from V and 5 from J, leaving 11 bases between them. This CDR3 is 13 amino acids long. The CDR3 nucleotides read TGTGCCAGCTCACGACTAGTCTCGGAGACCCAGTACTTC. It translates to CASSRLVSETQYF.

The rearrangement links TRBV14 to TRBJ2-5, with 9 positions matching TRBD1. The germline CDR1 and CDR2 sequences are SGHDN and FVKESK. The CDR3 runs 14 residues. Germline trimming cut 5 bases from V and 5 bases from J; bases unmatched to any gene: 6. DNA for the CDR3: TGTGCCAGCAGCACCGGGACAGGGTGGGAGACCCAGTACTTC. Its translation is CASSTGTGWETQYF.

The CDR3, as DNA: TGTGCCACCAGCAGAGATTTGATGGCGGGGTCTCAAGAGACCCAGTACTTC. Its protein product is CATSRDLMAGSQETQYF. The chain has TRBV15 and TRBJ2-5; a weak D match, TRBD2 (6 bases). V dropped 0 bases and J dropped 2 bases, with 16 bases sitting between them. Germline V lookup: CDR1 LNHNV, CDR2 YYDKDF (reference sequence). The CDR3 is 17 amino acids.